This TCR beta chain was observed in a study of PD-L1 blockade in urothelial cancer. Noted time point: pretreatment peripheral blood. Sample numbers ranged from 1 to 8 per patient, encompassing pretreatment and on-treatment collections. Trimming removed 0 bases from V and 4 bases from J, with 10 bases in between. The CDR3 extends over 15 amino acids. Per the germline V gene, CDR1 is SGDLS and CDR2 is YYNGEE. What went into each PCR as a spike was synthetic TCR analog templates. This table comes from immunoSEQ multiplex PCR, and its TCRdb copy is limited to in-frame clones, with some not included. This repertoire shows over 100,000 clones, about four fifths found once; its top ten account for around 3.2%.

The sequence came from a man aged 50 to 59 with urothelial cancer. The sample here was PBMCs, taken around atezolizumab (anti-PD-L1) treatment. The chain couples TRBV9 to TRBJ2-2; D ambiguous. This CDR3 is CASSVEGTGTGELFF. The CDR3 DNA sequence: TGTGCCAGCAGCGTAGAAGGCACGGGCACCGGGGAGCTGTTTTTT.